This paragraph reports one TCR beta chain. Its antigen is as yet unknown. Using immunoSEQ multiplex PCR, the repertoire was profiled, and TCRdb retains in-frame clones only, with some absent. This sample has around 140,000 clones, with roughly nine tenths found just once. This record belongs to a study of T cell responses to AZD1222 COVID-19 vaccine. Overall study findings and caveats: Sampled repertoires all dated from after the peak T cell response. The number of AZD1222 recipients seropositive at baseline was only five to seven.

The origin of this receptor is an adult in good health. This specimen consisted of peripheral blood, obtained on day 0 of AZD1222 vaccination.

CDR3 in DNA: TGCAGCGTTGTGGACAGGGTCTACGAGCAGTACTTC. It encodes CSVVDRVYEQYF. This chain uses TRBV29-1 with TRBJ2-7; TRBD1 aligns across 8 bases. The CDR3 has 12 residues. Germline V gives CDR1 SQVTM, CDR2 ANQGSEA. V shed 4 bases, J shed 3 bases, and the junction held 2 bases outside the gene matches.